The 24 T cell receptor beta chains below come from one sample, sequenced in a study of blood T cell repertoires in COVID-19. Profiled with immunoSEQ multiplex PCR; TCRdb holds only in-frame clones, not every one. Counted here are about 210,000 clones, 85% to 90% occurring once; the ten biggest clones make up 0.78%. The specimen sequenced was peripheral blood. These receptors all come from a woman in her seventies with acute or convalescent COVID-19.

V and J are TRBV4-2 and TRBJ1-1; D gene unclear. This CDR3 contains 15 residues. In germline, CDR1 is LGHNA, CDR2 YNFKEQ. V lost 4 bases and J 0 bases, leaving 12 bases between the germline ends. The CDR3 nucleotides are TGTGCCAGCAGCCGAGCTGCGGGTATGAACACTGAAGCTTTCTTT. Translating it yields CASSRAAGMNTEAFF.

The V gene is TRBV10-1, the J gene TRBJ1-5; TRBD1 is a possible D gene (5 bases). The CDR3 spans 15 residues. Germline V gives CDR1 WNHNN, CDR2 SYGVQD (reference sequence). CDR3: CATKRGAGDNQPQHF. In DNA form, the CDR3 reads TGCGCTACCAAAAGAGGGGCGGGAGACAATCAGCCCCAGCATTTT.

V gene TRBV7-2 combines with J gene TRBJ2-2; 12 nucleotides align to TRBD1. There are 17 residues in the CDR3. V gave up 1 base and J gave up 3 bases; unmatched junction bases: 3. CDR1 and CDR2 (germline): SGHTA, FQGNSA. CDR3 DNA sequence: TGTGCCAGCAGCTTAGGGGGACAGGGGGCTCACACCGGGGAGCTGTTTTTT. Protein sequence: CASSLGGQGAHTGELFF. The entire variable domain, with the rest obtained from reference TRBV7-2 and TRBJ2-2, is as follows: GAGVSQSPSNKVTEKGKDVELRCDPISGHTALYWYRQSLGQGLEFLIYFQGNSAPDKSGLPSDRFSAERTGGSVSTLTIQRTQQEDSAVYLCASSLGGQGAHTGELFFGEGSRLTVL.

V is TRBV7-8 and J is TRBJ1-2; 8 bases map to TRBD1. CDR3 length: 17 residues. The V and J ends lost 5 bases and 1 base, in that order; junction bases with no gene match: 12. In germline, CDR1 is SGHVS, CDR2 FQNEAQ. CDR3 loop: CASSPGQAGVYNYGYTF. The CDR3 DNA is TGTGCCAGCAGCCCGGGACAGGCAGGCGTTTATAACTATGGCTACACCTTC.

A note on this clone: One end of the junction fails to match germline, which may point to a read error. V and J are TRBV5-1 and TRBJ2-5, with D unclear. The CDR3 loop spans 13 amino acids. Per the germline V gene, CDR1 is SGHRS and CDR2 is YFSETQ. The CDR3 DNA follows: TGCGTCAGCAGCTCCTCCTCCCAAGAGACCCAGTACTTC. Translating it yields CVSSSSSQETQYF.

The chain combines TRBV18 with TRBJ1-4, with a tentative D call TRBD1 (5 bases). The CDR3 is 16 residues long. CDR1 is KGHSH and CDR2 is LQKENI in the germline V gene. Trimming pared 4 bases from V and 7 bases from J, leaving 19 bases between. CDR3 protein: CASSLREAVQGEKLFF. As DNA, the CDR3 is TGTGCCAGCTCACTAAGGGAGGCAGTCCAGGGTGAAAAACTGTTTTTT.

J is TRBJ2-7 and V is TRBV6-5; possibly TRBD1 for D (6 bases). V lost 4 bases, J lost 2 bases, and 9 bases lay in between. The CDR3 loop spans 13 amino acids. CDR1 and CDR2 (germline): MNHEY, SVGAGI. Here the CDR3 reads CASSSDSPYEQYF. As DNA, the CDR3 is TGTGCCAGCAGTTCGGACAGTCCCTACGAGCAGTACTTC.

The chain is built from TRBV5-1 and TRBJ1-2; no reliable D call. Looked up from germline, CDR1 is SGHRS and CDR2 is YFSETQ. Trimming took 4 bases from V and 0 from J, leaving 7 bases between them. This CDR3 comprises 13 residues. The CDR3 region is CASSQEANYGYTF. CDR3 in DNA: TGCGCCAGCAGCCAGGAAGCTAACTATGGCTACACCTTC.

This clone was seen just once. J is TRBJ2-1 and V is TRBV5-4; 8 nucleotides align to TRBD2. CDR1 and CDR2 from the germline V gene are SGHNT and YYREEE (reference sequence). CDR3 length: 15 amino acids. Trimming cost V 4 bases and J 8 bases; bases outside gene matches: 11. CDR3 coding DNA: TGTGCCAGCAGCCAACGGGCGGGAGGAGCCTATGAGCAGTTCTTC. Translation gives CASSQRAGGAYEQFF.

V gene TRBV28 combines with J gene TRBJ1-1; D uncertain. Germline CDR1 is MDHEN and CDR2 is SYDVKM. The CDR3 has 12 residues. V was shortened by 5 bases and J by 4 bases, with 8 bases between the two germline ends. In nucleotides, the CDR3 is TGTGCCAGCAGTCCAGTGGCCACTGAAGCTTTCTTT. Protein product: CASSPVATEAFF.

This sequence joins TRBV7-8 and TRBJ2-7, with D possibly TRBD1 on 5 matching bases. V lost 5 bases and J 3 bases, leaving 17 bases between the germline ends. CDR3 length equals 15 residues. Germline loops: CDR1 SGHVS, CDR2 FQNEAQ. CDR3 nucleotides: TGTGCCAGCAGCCGGCAGGCACAGGCCTTCTACGAGCAGTACTTC. Translation: CASSRQAQAFYEQYF.

The chain links TRBV6-6 to TRBJ1-5, with D possibly TRBD1 on 5 matching bases. The CDR3 sequence is 14 residues long. Trimming stripped 6 bases from V and 5 bases from J, with 14 bases between. Germline CDR1 MNHNY, CDR2 SVGAGI (reference sequence). CDR3 residues: CASSPSKGYQPQHF. DNA for the CDR3: TGTGCCAGCAGCCCGTCAAAGGGGTATCAGCCCCAGCATTTT.

The gene calls are TRBV9 and TRBJ2-3, with 8 bases matching TRBD2. Germline V gene lookup returns CDR1 SGDLS and CDR2 YYNGEE. Trimming cost V 2 bases and J 7 bases; bases outside gene matches: 15. The CDR3 is 17 residues long. DNA for the CDR3: TGTGCCAGCAGCGTTGACGGGGGGGCCGGTATCAAACATACGCAGTATTTT. Translating gives CASSVDGGAGIKHTQYF.

This clone has just one count. The chain employs TRBV6-5 and TRBJ2-7; maybe TRBD1 (5 bases). Trimming removed 7 bases at V and 4 bases at J, with 17 bases between. Germline values: CDR1 MNHEY, CDR2 SVGAGI. The CDR3 contains 14 residues. CDR3 DNA: TGTGCCAGCACCCAAACAAGGAAGGGGTACGAGCAGTACTTC. Translating it yields CASTQTRKGYEQYF.

The chain joins TRBV28 to TRBJ1-4; perhaps TRBD1 as D (6 bases). Germline V lookup: CDR1 MDHEN, CDR2 SYDVKM. V was clipped by 8 bases and J by 11 bases, with 9 bases between them. This CDR3 region has 10 residues. This CDR3 reads CASQGTKLFF. The CDR3 coding sequence is TGTGCCAGCCAGGGGACCAAACTGTTTTTT.

J is TRBJ1-2 and V is TRBV12-3 or TRBV12-4, with 7 bases that match TRBD1. Germline trimming cut 6 bases from V and 4 bases from J; bases unmatched to any gene: 5. CDR3 length: 13 amino acids. The CDR3 is CASRRTGVYGYTF. Written as DNA, the CDR3 is TGTGCCAGCAGACGGACAGGCGTCTATGGCTACACCTTC.

The sample holds one count of this clone. The rearrangement joins TRBV5-1 to TRBJ2-3, with TRBD2 matching 12 bases. CDR1 and CDR2 from the germline V gene are SGHRS and YFSETQ. Germline trimming cut 4 bases from V and 0 bases from J; bases unmatched to any gene: 6. The CDR3 totals 17 residues. DNA for the CDR3: TGCGCCAGCAGCACTAGCGGGGGGCTCGCTAGCACAGATACGCAGTATTTT. It translates to CASSTSGGLASTDTQYF.

This chain uses TRBV7-5 with TRBJ1-5. TRBV7-5 is labeled a pseudogene. The CDR3 consists of 14 residues. The CDR3 nucleotides are TGTGTCAGAAGCTCAGCGGCGGATTATCAGCCCCAGCATTTT. Its translation: CVRSSAADYQPQHF.

This clone was seen once. J is TRBJ2-6 and V is TRBV2, with a weak D call TRBD2 (5 bases). V lost 4 bases, J lost 0 bases, and 10 bases lay in between. The CDR3 contains 16 residues. CDR1 is SNHLY and CDR2 is FYNNEI in the germline V gene. The CDR3 sequence is CASSGRGISGANVLTF. The CDR3 DNA sequence: TGTGCCAGCAGTGGACGGGGAATCTCTGGGGCCAACGTCCTGACTTTC.

The chain carries TRBV5-1 and TRBJ2-3; 9 nucleotides line up with TRBD2. This CDR3 spans 15 amino acids. Per germline, CDR1 SGHRS and CDR2 YFSETQ. Unmatched junction bases numbered 12, after V lost 7 bases and J lost 6 bases. The CDR3 region is CASGLAGEGFDTQYF. Written as DNA, the CDR3 is TGCGCCAGCGGATTAGCGGGAGAAGGATTTGATACGCAGTATTTT.

V and J are TRBV7-9 and TRBJ2-3; 8 nucleotides agree with TRBD2. The germline CDR1 and CDR2 sequences are SEHNR and FQNEAQ (reference sequence). This CDR3 contains 15 residues. V lost 0 bases and J lost 1; bases outside the gene matches: 0. As DNA, the CDR3 is TGTGCCAGCAGCTTAGCGACTAGCGGCACAGATACGCAGTATTTT. It codes for CASSLATSGTDTQYF.

This clone has only one observation. V and J are TRBV6-5 and TRBJ2-5; 11 nucleotides line up with TRBD1. J was trimmed by 0 bases and V by 6 bases; bases with no gene match: 3. The CDR3 runs to 15 residues. The V gene's germline CDR1 is MNHEY and CDR2 SVGAGI. CDR3: CASSRTGGHQETQYF. The CDR3, as DNA: TGTGCCAGCAGCCGGACAGGGGGCCACCAAGAGACCCAGTACTTC.

V and J are TRBV27 and TRBJ2-7, with TRBD2 identical over 8 bases. CDR1 is MNHEY, CDR2 SMNVEV, per germline (reference sequence). This CDR3 comprises 11 residues. V shed 6 bases, J shed 7 bases, and the junction held 2 bases outside the gene matches. CDR3 protein: CASRQRGEQYF. The CDR3 bases are TGTGCCAGCAGGCAGCGGGGGGAGCAGTACTTC.

The gene calls are TRBV9 and TRBJ1-1; the match to TRBD1 covers 8 bases. V lost 4 bases, J lost 9 bases, and 8 bases stayed unmatched. The CDR3 is made up of 13 amino acids. Germline CDR1 reads SGDLS; CDR2 reads YYNGEE. CDR3 region: CASSPGQGGKAFF. CDR3 nucleotides: TGTGCCAGCAGCCCAGGACAGGGTGGGAAAGCTTTCTTT.